Below are 15 T cell receptor beta chains sequenced from a single sample in a study of blood T cell repertoires in COVID-19. TCRdb's copy holds only in-frame clones and misses some; the assay was immunoSEQ multiplex PCR. The sample holds about 140,000 clones; nearly 90% are singletons and the top ten take approximately 1.8%. Sequences were obtained from peripheral blood. The receptors stem from a man in his sixties or seventies with acute or convalescent COVID-19.

The J gene is TRBJ1-2, the V gene TRBV2; D not certain. Germline V gene sequence: CDR1 SNHLY, CDR2 FYNNEI. Trimming removed 7 bases at V and 0 bases at J, with 18 bases between. There are 16 residues in the CDR3. The CDR3 DNA is TGTGCCAGCACCCCGGTACAGATAGAAGCTAACTATGGCTACACCTTC. It encodes CASTPVQIEANYGYTF.

V is TRBV5-1 and J is TRBJ1-1, with a tentative D call TRBD1 (6 bases). Germline lookup yields CDR1 SGHRS and CDR2 YFSETQ. CDR3 length equals 14 residues. Trimming shortened V by 3 bases and J by 3 bases, and 12 bases separated the two germline ends. DNA for the CDR3: TGCGCCAGCAGCTCTACAGGGCGTGACACTGAAGCTTTCTTT. This encodes CASSSTGRDTEAFF.

This sequence joins TRBV7-8 and TRBJ1-5; TRBD1 might be the D (5 bases). CDR3 length equals 16 residues. V was cut by 3 bases and J by 7 bases, with 19 bases left in between. Per the germline V gene, CDR1 is SGHVS and CDR2 is FQNEAQ. The CDR3 region has the DNA TGTGCCAGCAGCTTCGGAGCCAGGGAACTCCGGCAGCCCCAGCATTTT. Protein sequence: CASSFGARELRQPQHF.

The genes are TRBV21-1 and TRBJ1-5. TRBV21-1 is a pseudogene locus. The CDR3 is 16 amino acids. This chain's CDR3 is CASGGGGPPFNQPQHF. The CDR3 DNA sequence: TGTGCCAGCGGGGGGGGTGGGCCCCCCTTCAATCAGCCCCAGCATTTT.

The V gene is TRBV28, the J gene TRBJ2-6, with D maybe TRBD2 (5 bases). Between the trimmed V and J ends, which lost 2 bases and 7 bases, there was a span of 12 bases. CDR1 MDHEN and CDR2 SYDVKM come from the germline V gene. This CDR3 comprises 15 residues. The CDR3 protein is CASSLGLAGANVLTF. CDR3 bases: TGTGCCAGCAGTTTAGGCCTTGCGGGTGCCAACGTCCTGACTTTC.

V gene TRBV6-5 combines with J gene TRBJ2-5, with TRBD2 matching over 8 bases. J was trimmed by 7 bases and V by 5 bases; bases with no gene match: 12. Germline lookup yields CDR1 MNHEY and CDR2 SVGAGI. This CDR3 is 15 amino acids long. The CDR3 here is CASSPVSGAGGTQYF. The CDR3 region has the DNA TGTGCCAGCAGTCCTGTTAGCGGGGCCGGGGGGACCCAGTACTTC.

Concerning this clone: One end of the junction is discordant with germline, which a read error may explain. The rearrangement uses TRBV6-2 or TRBV6-3 and TRBJ1-1; no reliable D call. This CDR3 is built from 12 residues. From germline, CDR1 is MNHEY and CDR2 SVGEGT. The CDR3 spells CASSPPNSEAFF. CDR3 DNA: TGTGCCAGCAGCCCCCCCAACAGTGAAGCTTTCTTT.

The chain carries TRBV13 and TRBJ1-2, with TRBD1 matching 7 bases. The germline gives CDR1 PRHDT, CDR2 FYEKMQ (reference sequence). V was pared by 5 bases and J by 1 base, with 4 bases of the junction left unmatched. This CDR3 spans 14 amino acids. The CDR3 sequence is CASSEQGNNYGYTF. CDR3 nucleotide sequence: TGTGCCAGCAGCGAACAGGGGAATAACTATGGCTACACCTTC.

V and J are TRBV19 and TRBJ2-7; D remains ambiguous. Germline CDR1 and CDR2: LNHDA and SQIVND (reference sequence). V lost 1 base, J lost 0 bases, and 10 bases lay in between. The CDR3 covers 15 residues. The CDR3 bases are TGTGCCAGTAGTATAGCAGCGTGGAGCTCCTACGAGCAGTACTTC. Protein product: CASSIAAWSSYEQYF.

The genes are TRBV2 and TRBJ2-7; 7 nucleotides match TRBD2. In germline, CDR1 is SNHLY, CDR2 FYNNEI. Germline trimming cut 5 bases from V and 1 base from J; bases unmatched to any gene: 8. CDR3 length: 15 residues. CDR3 protein: CASSIFGGESYEQYF. The CDR3 region has the DNA TGTGCCAGCAGTATTTTTGGGGGGGAATCCTACGAGCAGTACTTC.

This chain uses TRBV5-4 with TRBJ2-1; 8 nucleotides agree with TRBD2. The CDR3 consists of 15 residues. V was clipped by 3 bases and J by 3 bases; unmatched bases: 5. Germline assignment: CDR1 SGHNT and CDR2 YYREEE (reference sequence). The CDR3 loop reads CASSSGLVDYNEQFF. The CDR3 region has the DNA TGTGCCAGCAGCTCGGGACTAGTTGACTACAATGAGCAGTTCTTC.

The genes are TRBV5-4 and TRBJ2-5; a weak D match, TRBD1 (6 bases). CDR1 and CDR2 (germline): SGHNT, YYREEE (reference sequence). V was cut by 0 bases and J by 10 bases, with 22 bases left in between. This CDR3 has 16 residues. The CDR3: CASSLDPGESKLSQYF. DNA for the CDR3: TGTGCCAGCAGCTTGGATCCAGGGGAGTCCAAGCTGAGCCAGTACTTC. Full variable domain (remainder filled in from reference TRBV5-4 and TRBJ2-5): ETGVTQSPTHLIKTRGQQVTLRCSSQSGHNTVSWYQQALGQGPQFIFQYYREEENGRGNFPPRFSGLQFPNYSSELNVNALELDDSALYLCASSLDPGESKLSQYFGPGTRLLVL.

This clone has just one count. The genes are TRBV3-1 (or the pseudogene TRBV3-2) and TRBJ1-3; TRBD1 is a possible D gene (5 bases). CDR1 and CDR2 (germline): LGHDT, YNNKEL (reference sequence). The length of the CDR3 is 17 residues. V was pared by 4 bases and J by 0 bases, with 16 bases between. Written as DNA, the CDR3 is TGTGCCAGCAGCCCTTATCCTGGGGGGAACTCTGGAAACACCATATATTTT. Residues: CASSPYPGGNSGNTIYF.

The V call is TRBV5-6, the J call TRBJ2-2; 9 bases agree with TRBD2. The germline gives CDR1 SGHDT, CDR2 YYEEEE. V lost 5 bases and J lost 4; bases outside the gene matches: 3. The CDR3 covers 14 residues. CDR3 residues: CASSLSGGTGELFF. The CDR3 DNA sequence: TGTGCCAGCAGTCTTAGCGGGGGCACCGGGGAGCTGTTTTTT.

The chain employs TRBV2 and TRBJ1-3; D is perhaps TRBD1 (5 bases). Germline V lookup: CDR1 SNHLY, CDR2 FYNNEI. The CDR3 length is 16 residues. V was cut by 7 bases and J by 4 bases, with 20 bases left in between. The CDR3 coding sequence is TGTGCCAGCAACCCGACAGTTAGTGTTTCCGGAAACACCATATATTTT. Translating gives CASNPTVSVSGNTIYF.